The clone carrying this T cell receptor beta chain came up once. Germline-derived CDR1 and CDR2 are LNHDA and SQIVND (reference sequence). Trimming pared 9 bases from V and 4 bases from J, leaving 13 bases between. The CDR3 extends over 13 amino acids. In the authors' methods: How many nucleated cells were present was estimated from reference gene primer amplification. TCRdb keeps only in-frame clones here, not all; method: immunoSEQ multiplex PCR. V, J and clone size derive from that table, while D and trimming were established from the DNA sequence. The table includes some 220,000 clones, about 83% detected once. The data stem from a study of blood T cell repertoires in COVID-19. Across the study: From the United States, Italy and Spain came samples of acute and convalescent COVID-19. Sources were T cells, B-cell-depleted T cells, or PBMCs; the material itself was cDNA or gDNA.

Sequencing was done on a sample of peripheral blood. The chain is built from TRBV19 and TRBJ1-5; possible D gene TRBD1, 6 bases. The sequence was collected from a man in his fifties or sixties with acute or convalescent COVID-19. CDR3: CASGGAGNQPQHF. As DNA, the CDR3 is TGTGCCAGCGGGGGGGCAGGGAATCAGCCCCAGCATTTT.